The rows below give T cell receptor beta chains drawn from one sample of a study of T cell changes during pregnancy in multiple sclerosis. Profiled with immunoSEQ multiplex PCR; TCRdb holds only in-frame clones, not every one. The sample consists of around 100,000 clones, approximately 90% of them appearing once. The sequencing used peripheral blood, collected in the second trimester of pregnancy. The receptors were gathered from a female donor in good health, enrolled as a control in a pregnancy study. CDR3s leave out the opening cysteine and the closing phenylalanine or tryptophan. A clone size is listed for some rows: how often the clone was seen (once, few, many), or a class if it is expanded.

V gene	clone size	J gene	CDR3 protein
TRBV4-2	-	TRBJ1-6	ASSQPGRDREYSPLH
TRBV30	-	TRBJ1-4	AWTNRPSGELF
TRBV18	-	TRBJ1-2	ASSPLRTSGSYGYT
TRBV11-2	-	TRBJ2-3	ASSLISGDTQY
TRBV2	-	TRBJ1-4	ASTRGTEEKLF
TRBV20-1	-	TRBJ2-7	SASLLYEQY
TRBV4-1	-	TRBJ2-3	ASSQEASGVTDTQY
TRBV18	-	TRBJ1-2	ASSPQGLAPTYVYGYT
TRBV28	-	TRBJ2-7	ASSGQGYEQY
TRBV6-1	once	TRBJ2-7	ASSWTSGTEEQY
TRBV6-1	-	TRBJ1-2	ASSEEAGGVSMGYT
TRBV7-2	-	TRBJ2-3	ASSLGGLAGGTDTQY
TRBV5-1	-	TRBJ2-7	ASSLEGESYEQY
TRBV7-2	-	TRBJ2-5	ASSHQPGQVQETQY
TRBV7-9	-	TRBJ2-3	ASSLGLAGGDTQY
TRBV6-5	-	TRBJ1-5	ATTGTGRPQH
TRBV9	-	TRBJ2-7	ASSVEVGGDEQY
TRBV18	-	TRBJ1-1	ASSLEGNTEAF
TRBV13	once	TRBJ1-2	ASSPPGQGSNYGYT
TRBV2	-	TRBJ1-2	ASRKTGGGVYT
TRBV6-5	-	TRBJ1-2	ASSRVGGAVAGYT
TRBV18	-	TRBJ2-1	ASSPLTYNEQF
TRBV11-2	-	TRBJ2-7	ASRVGTGGYEQY
TRBV7-9	-	TRBJ2-7	ASSSLRGGDGEQY
TRBV27	once	TRBJ1-5	ASSLWGAGSSNQPQH
TRBV11-2	few	TRBJ2-7	ASSYGGYEQY
TRBV11-2	-	TRBJ1-1	ASSLPGVQAF
TRBV15	-	TRBJ2-3	ATSREVGSTDTQY
TRBV28	-	TRBJ2-2	ASSAGQTAIGELF
TRBV27	-	TRBJ1-5	ASSLSQASPLH
TRBV6-5	-	TRBJ2-3	ASQRLRLTTDTQY
TRBV6-1	-	TRBJ1-4	ASSEARRGPNEKLF
TRBV10-2	-	TRBJ1-5	ASSGERRIYSNQPQH
TRBV5-4	-	TRBJ1-4	ASSWTGTNEKLF
TRBV5-1	-	TRBJ2-5	ASSRGLAGGPETQY